This T cell receptor (beta chain) appears in the sequencing data of a study of graft-versus-host responses after intestinal transplantation. Study at large: All recipients got anti-thymocyte globulin induction, then tacrolimus and steroids for approximately 3 years. Study-wide results and caveats: Early HvG declines after transplant were associated with peak circulating GvH clone levels.

Only in-frame clones appear in the TCRdb table, and some are missing; sequencing was by immunoSEQ multiplex PCR. The sample consists of about 110,000 clones, around 94% of them appearing once. As regards this clone: Its specificity is not known.

The material sequenced was unstimulated CD4+ T cells sorted from spleen or lymph node cells, taken before transplant. This receptor was identified in a human donor who was the organ donor for an intestinal transplant.

The CDR3 DNA follows: TGTGCCAGCAGTACCCCGGGAGGGGGGGCTTTCTTT. Amino acid sequence: CASSTPGGGAFF. This chain joins TRBV6-6 and TRBJ1-1, with D perhaps matching TRBD1 (6 bases). Trimming stripped 5 bases from V and 11 bases from J, with 15 bases between. The CDR3 extends over 12 amino acids. CDR1 is MNHNY, CDR2 SVGAGI, per germline (reference sequence).